The 13 T cell receptor beta chains below all came from one sample that was sequenced in a study of T cell changes during pregnancy in multiple sclerosis. TCRdb's table, derived via immunoSEQ multiplex PCR, lists solely in-frame clones and lacks some. The data show about 35,000 clones, with around nine tenths seen just once and around 3.3% held by the top ten. The sequencing used CD8+ T cells from peripheral blood mononuclear cells, collected in the third trimester of pregnancy. These receptors came from a female donor with multiple sclerosis, enrolled in a pregnancy study.

The chain couples TRBV6-6 to TRBJ2-7; TRBD2 matches at 11 bases. J was trimmed by 2 bases and V by 7 bases; bases with no gene match: 7. CDR3 length equals 15 residues. Germline V gives CDR1 MNHNY, CDR2 SVGAGI (reference sequence). CDR3 sequence reads: CASTSLAGVAYEQYF. Written as DNA, the CDR3 is TGTGCCAGCACCTCACTAGCGGGGGTAGCCTACGAGCAGTACTTC.

V usage is TRBV4-1 and J usage is TRBJ2-1; the D gene is possibly TRBD2 (5 bases). There are 15 residues in the CDR3. Germline V gene data show CDR1 as MGHRA and CDR2 as YSYEKL. V lost 0 bases and J lost 5, with 11 bases in between. The CDR3 region is CASSQEEGPHNEQFF. CDR3 coding DNA: TGCGCCAGCAGCCAAGAAGAGGGTCCCCACAATGAGCAGTTCTTC.

The chain joins TRBV19 to TRBJ1-2, with 8 positions matching TRBD1. Per germline, CDR1 LNHDA and CDR2 SQIVND (reference sequence). Germline trimming cut 10 bases from V and 0 bases from J; bases unmatched to any gene: 7. This CDR3 comprises 14 residues. CDR3 nucleotide sequence: TGTGCCACAAGGGACAGGCAAGCTAACTATGGCTACACCTTC. Protein sequence: CATRDRQANYGYTF.

This chain joins TRBV29-1 and TRBJ1-2; D might be TRBD1 (6 bases). Germline V lookup: CDR1 SQVTM, CDR2 ANQGSEA. V was trimmed by 4 bases and J by 1 base, leaving 13 bases between them. The CDR3 has 14 amino acids. The CDR3 coding sequence is TGCAGCGTTGGGGAGACAGGCTATAACTATGGCTACACCTTC. Translation: CSVGETGYNYGYTF. The whole variable domain, remainder taken from reference TRBV29-1 and TRBJ1-2, is SAVISQKPSRDICQRGTSLTIQCQVDSQVTMMFWYRQQPGQSLTLIATANQGSEATYESGFVIDKFPISRPNLTFSTLTVSNMSPEDSSIYLCSVGETGYNYGYTFGSGTRLTVV.

As concerns this clone: A junction boundary mismatches the germline segment, possibly from a read error. The chain uses TRBV7-6 and TRBJ1-1; 7 nucleotides agree with TRBD1. The CDR3 has 14 amino acids. Germline-derived CDR1 and CDR2 are SGHVS and FNYEAQ. CDR3 nucleotides: TGTGCCAGCAGCCTAGCGCAGGGGCAGGGGGAGGCTTTCTTT. Protein: CASSLAQGQGEAFF.

The V gene is TRBV2, the J gene TRBJ1-1; 8 bases map to TRBD1. V lost 10 bases to trimming and J lost 10 bases; unmatched junction nucleotides: 17. This CDR3 is built from 14 residues. The germline V gene has CDR1 SNHLY and CDR2 FYNNEI. CDR3 in amino acids: CATAGQGDRGGAFF. The DNA of the CDR3 is TGTGCCACCGCTGGACAGGGAGATAGAGGAGGAGCTTTCTTT.

The genes are TRBV7-2 and TRBJ2-5; TRBD2 matches 8 bases. The CDR3 is made up of 15 amino acids. V gave up 5 bases and J gave up 5 bases; unmatched junction bases: 10. CDR1 and CDR2 (germline): SGHTA, FQGNSA. CDR3 loop: CASSKDPGGYETQYF. CDR3 bases: TGTGCCAGCAGCAAGGACCCGGGGGGGTACGAGACCCAGTACTTC.

This chain joins TRBV19 and TRBJ1-1, with 7 bases fitting TRBD1. From germline, CDR1 is LNHDA and CDR2 SQIVND (reference sequence). This CDR3 comprises 11 residues. V shed 5 bases and J 8 bases; nucleotides not matched to a gene: 2. Written as DNA, the CDR3 is TGTGCCAGTAGTGCACAGGGGGAAGCTTTCTTT. Protein sequence: CASSAQGEAFF.

This chain joins TRBV5-8 and TRBJ1-2, with a weak D call TRBD1 (5 bases). Germline V CDR1 and CDR2: SGHTS, YDEGEE. Trimming removed 4 bases from V and 8 bases from J, with 12 bases in between. CDR3 length equals 12 residues. CDR3 amino acids: CASSHGGGGYTF. CDR3 nucleotide sequence: TGTGCCAGCAGCCACGGGGGTGGCGGCTACACCTTC.

The genes are TRBV9 and TRBJ2-1, with 9 nucleotides matching TRBD2. This CDR3 has 15 residues. The ends lost 7 bases at V and 7 bases at J; junction bases unmatched: 12. Germline values: CDR1 SGDLS, CDR2 YYNGEE. Here the CDR3 reads CASSTGGGALNEQFF. The CDR3 region has the DNA TGTGCCAGCTCCACTGGCGGGGGGGCACTGAATGAGCAGTTCTTC.

The chain recombines TRBV19 with TRBJ1-4; TRBD1 matches 9 bases. Germline CDR1 reads LNHDA; CDR2 reads SQIVND (reference sequence). The CDR3 contains 15 residues. J was trimmed by 8 bases and V by 6 bases; bases with no gene match: 10. The CDR3: CASSDTGTGREKLFF. The CDR3 DNA reads TGTGCCAGTAGCGACACCGGGACAGGGAGGGAAAAACTGTTTTTT.

The chain uses TRBV7-2 and TRBJ2-1; 9 nucleotides agree with TRBD2. The CDR3 totals 15 residues. V was clipped by 2 bases and J by 8 bases; unmatched bases: 7. Germline loops: CDR1 SGHTA, CDR2 FQGNSA. The CDR3 is CASSLLAGGRYEQFF. The CDR3 nucleotides are TGTGCCAGCAGCTTACTGGCGGGGGGGCGCTATGAGCAGTTCTTC.

The J gene is TRBJ1-5, the V gene TRBV10-3; D unresolved. Germline values: CDR1 ENHRY, CDR2 SYGVKD. This CDR3 has 14 residues. Trimming removed 7 bases from V and 5 bases from J, with 15 bases in between. The CDR3 DNA follows: TGTGCCATCAACAGACCCCGGAGGGATCAGCCCCAGCATTTT. The encoded protein is CAINRPRRDQPQHF.